This is a list of T cell receptor beta chains from one sample in a study of beta chain features in type 1 diabetes. Profiled with immunoSEQ multiplex PCR; TCRdb holds only in-frame clones, not every one. The sample yields 130,000 or so clones, 7.5% to 9.5% seen once. The material sequenced was central memory CD4+ T cells from blood. The source of these receptors is a man between 25 and 39 years old with type 1 diabetes. Both conserved end residues are part of each CDR3. Clone size is given for some rows only: seen once, a few or many times, or a class if the clone is expanded.

v_call: TRBV18; j_call: TRBJ2-3; clone_size: few; cdr3_aa: CASGAGGPADTQYF
v_call: TRBV7-2; j_call: TRBJ1-2; clone_size: .; cdr3_aa: CASSPGQGNYGYTF
v_call: TRBV5-4; j_call: TRBJ1-3; clone_size: .; cdr3_aa: CASSGTGGWNGGNTIYF
v_call: TRBV27; j_call: TRBJ2-3; clone_size: few; cdr3_aa: CASSLWQGGEGDTQYF
v_call: TRBV7-3; j_call: TRBJ2-3; clone_size: .; cdr3_aa: CASSSGEIGTQYF
v_call: TRBV28; j_call: TRBJ2-7; clone_size: few; cdr3_aa: CASSQPGTAYEQYF
v_call: TRBV18; j_call: TRBJ1-2; clone_size: .; cdr3_aa: CASSPGQGAGDYGYTF
v_call: TRBV5-5; j_call: TRBJ2-3; clone_size: .; cdr3_aa: CASSLGGVTDTQYF
v_call: TRBV29-1; j_call: TRBJ1-1; clone_size: .; cdr3_aa: CSVDSPWGNTEAFF
v_call: TRBV2; j_call: TRBJ1-2; clone_size: many; cdr3_aa: CASYVRGFNGYTF
v_call: TRBV28; j_call: TRBJ2-7; clone_size: .; cdr3_aa: CASSSTGGAYEQYF
v_call: TRBV30; j_call: TRBJ1-5; clone_size: few; cdr3_aa: CAWSVDRVQPQHF
v_call: TRBV9; j_call: TRBJ2-7; clone_size: many; cdr3_aa: CASSVGVEQGLYEQYF
v_call: TRBV5-6; j_call: TRBJ1-1; clone_size: many; cdr3_aa: CASSAKQKAGTEAFF
v_call: TRBV5-1; j_call: TRBJ2-7; clone_size: few; cdr3_aa: CASNPTGVREQYF
v_call: TRBV11-1; j_call: TRBJ2-7; clone_size: few; cdr3_aa: CASTHRGQGAYEQYF
v_call: TRBV29-1; j_call: TRBJ2-7; clone_size: .; cdr3_aa: CSASAGLAIQWEQYF
v_call: TRBV9; j_call: TRBJ2-3; clone_size: .; cdr3_aa: CASSAQGPGTDTQYF
v_call: TRBV6-5; j_call: TRBJ2-1; clone_size: .; cdr3_aa: CASSHDRDAYNEQFF
v_call: TRBV2; j_call: TRBJ2-1; clone_size: .; cdr3_aa: CASSPHGGPGRGEQFF